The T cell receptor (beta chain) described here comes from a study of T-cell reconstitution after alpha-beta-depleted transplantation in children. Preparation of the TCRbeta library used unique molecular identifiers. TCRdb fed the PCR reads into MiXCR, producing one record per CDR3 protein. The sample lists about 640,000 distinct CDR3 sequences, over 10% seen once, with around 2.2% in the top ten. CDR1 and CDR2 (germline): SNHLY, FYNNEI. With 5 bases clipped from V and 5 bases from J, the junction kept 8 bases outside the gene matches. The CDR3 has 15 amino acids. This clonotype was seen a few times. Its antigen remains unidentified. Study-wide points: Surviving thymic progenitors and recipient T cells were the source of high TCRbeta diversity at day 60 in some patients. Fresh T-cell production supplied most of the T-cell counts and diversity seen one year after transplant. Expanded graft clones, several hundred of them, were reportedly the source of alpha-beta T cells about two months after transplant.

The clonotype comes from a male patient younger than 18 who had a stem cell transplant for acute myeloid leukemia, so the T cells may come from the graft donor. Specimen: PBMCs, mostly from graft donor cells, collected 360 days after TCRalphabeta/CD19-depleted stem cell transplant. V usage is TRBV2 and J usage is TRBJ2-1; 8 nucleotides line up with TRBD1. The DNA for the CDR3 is TGTGCCAGCAGTCCCCGACAGGGGAGTCACAATGAGCAGTTCTTC. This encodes CASSPRQGSHNEQFF.